These 32 T cell receptor beta chains originate from one sample sequenced in a study of shared T cell receptors in the human thymus. Libraries were prepared by immunoSEQ multiplex PCR; TCRdb keeps only in-frame clonotypes and omits some of them. The sample lists hundreds of thousands of clones, around 93% occurring once. The sequencing input was thymocytes. The receptors stem from a human donor.

The gene calls are TRBV7-2 and TRBJ1-1; the D is unclear. Per germline, CDR1 SGHTA and CDR2 FQGNSA. This CDR3 is 13 amino acids long. The germline V and J ends were trimmed by 1 base and 4 bases, with 7 bases remaining between them. CDR3 DNA: TGTGCCAGCAGCTTAGTATTGGCCACTGAAGCTTTCTTT. It codes for CASSLVLATEAFF.

V gene TRBV16 combines with J gene TRBJ2-5; a possible D gene is TRBD2 (5 bases). Germline CDR1 is KGHSY and CDR2 is FQNENV. The ends were cut back, 0 bases at V and 2 bases at J, with 10 bases in the middle. This CDR3 spans 15 amino acids. CDR3 residues: CASSQSISGQETQYF. DNA for the CDR3: TGTGCCAGCAGCCAATCGATCAGCGGACAAGAGACCCAGTACTTC.

V usage is TRBV19 and J usage is TRBJ1-1; D remains unclear. The CDR3 contains 13 residues. Trimming took 2 bases from V and 1 from J, leaving 5 bases between them. Germline CDR1 is LNHDA and CDR2 is SQIVND (reference sequence). CDR3 loop: CASSINPNTEAFF. CDR3 sequence (DNA): TGTGCCAGTAGTATAAACCCGAACACTGAAGCTTTCTTT.

The rearrangement uses TRBV18 and TRBJ2-6, with D hard to call. The CDR3 loop spans 15 amino acids. Germline CDR1 and CDR2: KGHSH and LQKENI. V gave up 7 bases and J gave up 1 base, with 11 bases separating them. CDR3 amino acids: CASYPPNSGANVLTF. CDR3 nucleotides: TGTGCCAGCTACCCCCCGAATTCTGGGGCCAACGTCCTGACTTTC.

The rearrangement links TRBV4-3 to TRBJ2-5; possible D gene TRBD1, 5 bases. This CDR3 has 15 amino acids. The germline V gene encodes CDR1 LGHNA and CDR2 YSLEER. V dropped 0 bases and J dropped 4 bases, with 12 bases sitting between them. The DNA of the CDR3 is TGCGCCAGCAGCCAAGACCTCAGAAGGGGAGAGACCCAGTACTTC. It codes for CASSQDLRRGETQYF.

Here the CDR3 reads CASSGTGGYTF. The CDR3 nucleotides read TGTGCCAGCAGTGGGACTGGGGGCTACACCTTC. The chain couples TRBV6-6 to TRBJ1-2; possible D gene TRBD1, 5 bases. The CDR3 loop spans 11 amino acids. Germline V gene data show CDR1 as MNHNY and CDR2 as SVGAGI (reference sequence). Trimming took 5 bases from V and 8 from J, leaving 9 bases between them.

The chain employs TRBV19 and TRBJ2-5; D perhaps matches TRBD2 (5 bases). CDR1 and CDR2 (germline): LNHDA, SQIVND (reference sequence). V shed 1 base and J shed 2 bases, with 5 bases lying between them. The CDR3 has 13 amino acids. CDR3 amino acids: CASSIGTQETQYF. The CDR3 DNA reads as TGTGCCAGTAGTATAGGGACTCAAGAGACCCAGTACTTC.

The J gene is TRBJ2-7, the V gene TRBV7-3, with D possibly matching TRBD2 (5 bases). V gave up 4 bases and J gave up 0 bases, with 25 bases separating them. The CDR3 extends over 19 amino acids. CDR1 and CDR2 (germline): SGHTA, FQGTGA. For the CDR3, the DNA is TGTGCCAGCAGCTCAAGATCGACCCCTAGCAGGCGACGCTCCTACGAGCAGTACTTC. Amino acids: CASSSRSTPSRRRSYEQYF. Full variable domain (remainder filled in from reference TRBV7-3 and TRBJ2-7): GAGVSQTPSNKVTEKGKYVELRCDPISGHTALYWYRQSLGQGPEFLIYFQGTGAADDSGLPNDRFFAVRPEGSVSTLKIQRTERGDSAVYLCASSSRSTPSRRRSYEQYFGPGTRLTVT.

The chain uses TRBV5-1 and TRBJ1-4; D uncertain. Per the germline V gene, CDR1 is SGHRS and CDR2 is YFSETQ. CDR3 size: 15 residues. Trimming shortened V by 0 bases and J by 3 bases, and 9 bases separated the two germline ends. The CDR3 coding sequence is TGCGCCAGCAGCTTGGTCGTGGGAGCTAATGAAAAACTGTTTTTT. Encoded protein: CASSLVVGANEKLFF. Looking up the rest from reference TRBV5-1 and TRBJ1-4 gives the full variable domain: KAGVTQTPRYLIKTRGQQVTLSCSPISGHRSVSWYQQTPGQGLQFLFEYFSETQRNKGNFPGRFSGRQFSNSRSEMNVSTLELGDSALYLCASSLVVGANEKLFFGSGTQLSVL.

CDR3 coding DNA: TGTGCCAGCAGCTTGAGTCTCTTCAGGTCAGATACGCAGTATTTT. Residues: CASSLSLFRSDTQYF. The chain employs TRBV5-5 and TRBJ2-3; no clear D. The V end was cut by 1 base, the J end by 4 bases, with 13 bases between. The CDR3 runs to 15 residues. The germline V gene has CDR1 SGHKS and CDR2 YYEKEE (reference sequence).

The CDR3 region has the DNA TGTGCCAGCAGCGTACCGGGACCCGTGAACACTGAAGCTTTCTTT. Its protein is CASSVPGPVNTEAFF. The chain combines TRBV5-5 with TRBJ1-1; D may be TRBD1 (5 bases). Trimming left V 4 bases short and J 0 bases short, with 13 bases between. Germline CDR1 and CDR2: SGHKS and YYEKEE (reference sequence). The CDR3 loop spans 15 amino acids.

This chain uses TRBV20-1 with TRBJ1-1; D is uncertain. The CDR3 has 11 residues. CDR1 and CDR2 from the germline V gene are DFQATT and SNEGSKA (reference sequence). V gave up 6 bases and J gave up 3 bases, with 8 bases separating them. The DNA for the CDR3 is TGCAGTGCGAGTTTGTACACTGAAGCTTTCTTT. This sequence encodes CSASLYTEAFF.

This clone was counted only a few times. The genes are TRBV11-2 and TRBJ1-3; D might be TRBD1 (6 bases). Germline V CDR1 and CDR2: SGHAT, FQNNGV. The ends were cut back, 1 base at V and 0 bases at J, with 10 bases in the middle. The CDR3 has 16 amino acids. The CDR3: CASSLAAGVSGNTIYF. The CDR3 DNA reads as TGTGCCAGCAGCTTAGCAGCAGGGGTCTCTGGAAACACCATATATTTT.

The chain employs TRBV19 and TRBJ2-7, with D perhaps assigned TRBD1 or TRBD2 (6 bases each). Germline assignment: CDR1 LNHDA and CDR2 SQIVND (reference sequence). This CDR3 comprises 19 residues. Trimming took 1 base from V and 2 from J, leaving 24 bases between them. The CDR3 DNA is TGTGCCAGTAGTATAGGCGGAGGGGGTTCAGGGTTGGCCCCCTACGAGCAGTACTTC. This gives the protein CASSIGGGGSGLAPYEQYF.

The rearrangement links TRBV28 to TRBJ2-7; D is unresolved. Germline V gene lookup returns CDR1 MDHEN and CDR2 SYDVKM. The V end was cut by 3 bases, the J end by 1 base, with 4 bases between. The CDR3 is made up of 12 amino acids. Here the CDR3 DNA reads TGTGCCAGCAGTTTGGGGTCCTACGAGCAGTACTTC. Translation: CASSLGSYEQYF.

This sequence joins TRBV7-2 and TRBJ2-7, with a possible D match to TRBD1 (6 bases). V was cut by 2 bases and J by 2 bases, with 13 bases left in between. The germline CDR1 and CDR2 sequences are SGHTA and FQGNSA. The CDR3 runs 15 residues. For the CDR3, the DNA is TGTGCCAGCAGCTTACCCGAGGACAGTCCCTACGAGCAGTACTTC. Protein product: CASSLPEDSPYEQYF.

The CDR3 DNA reads as TGCGCCAGCAGCCGGACCAGAACCGGAGACACTGAAGCTTTCTTT. It is translated as CASSRTRTGDTEAFF. The rearrangement joins TRBV4-1 to TRBJ1-1; D not resolved. CDR1 MGHRA and CDR2 YSYEKL come from the germline V gene. The CDR3 loop spans 15 amino acids. V was shortened by 4 bases and J by 3 bases, with 15 bases between the two germline ends.

The chain links TRBV27 to TRBJ1-2; 7 nucleotides match TRBD1. V gave up 6 bases and J gave up 4 bases; unmatched junction bases: 2. Germline CDR1 and CDR2: MNHEY and SMNVEV (reference sequence). This CDR3 has 12 amino acids. The CDR3 DNA follows: TGTGCCAGCAGCGCAGGGGGCTATGGCTACACCTTC. Translation: CASSAGGYGYTF.

The chain recombines TRBV19 with TRBJ1-2; tentatively, D is TRBD1 (6 bases). Germline V lookup: CDR1 LNHDA, CDR2 SQIVND (reference sequence). The CDR3 is 15 residues long. V was pared by 0 bases and J by 7 bases, with 15 bases between. The CDR3 protein is CASSIEAGGGSGYTF. CDR3 nucleotides: TGTGCCAGTAGTATAGAGGCCGGGGGGGGCTCTGGCTACACCTTC.

The count of this clone is one. CDR3 in amino acids: CASSSPLGLAGVEQYF. CDR3 DNA: TGTGCCAGCAGTTCCCCCCTGGGACTAGCGGGAGTGGAGCAGTACTTC. The V call is TRBV28, the J call TRBJ2-7; 14 bases map to TRBD2. The V gene's germline CDR1 is MDHEN and CDR2 SYDVKM. CDR3 length: 16 amino acids. The trim removed 4 bases at V and 7 bases at J, leaving 9 bases unmatched. The full variable domain, in which reference TRBV28 and TRBJ2-7 provide the parts outside the CDR3, is DVKVTQSSRYLVKRTGEKVFLECVQDMDHENMFWYRQDPGLGLRLIYFSYDVKMKEKGDIPEGYSVSREKKERFSLILESASTNQTSMYLCASSSPLGLAGVEQYFGPGTRLTVT.

V gene TRBV28 combines with J gene TRBJ2-7, with D uncertain. The CDR3 is 16 amino acids. The V gene lost 7 bases and the J gene lost 0 bases, with 19 bases spanning the gap. From germline, CDR1 is MDHEN and CDR2 SYDVKM. The CDR3 region has the DNA TGTGCCAGCACCCAGGCTCAGACACGCATCTCCTACGAGCAGTACTTC. Translating it yields CASTQAQTRISYEQYF.

This chain uses TRBV11-2 with TRBJ1-5; D perhaps matches TRBD1 (5 bases). V lost 1 base to trimming and J lost 0 bases, with 16 bases between them. CDR3 length: 18 amino acids. Germline values: CDR1 SGHAT, CDR2 FQNNGV. The CDR3 is CASSLGRTGHSSNQPQHF. The CDR3 DNA reads as TGTGCCAGCAGCTTAGGGAGGACCGGACATTCTAGCAATCAGCCCCAGCATTTT.

A single count supports this clone. This rearrangement joins TRBV27 to TRBJ2-3; 8 nucleotides align to TRBD1. The CDR3 spans 16 residues. Losses at the gene ends were 7 bases for V and 1 base for J; bases not matched to a gene: 10. Germline CDR1 and CDR2: MNHEY and SMNVEV (reference sequence). The CDR3, as DNA: TGTGCCAGCACCTTACTCGGGACAGGCGGCACAGATACGCAGTATTTT. This encodes CASTLLGTGGTDTQYF.

This sequence joins TRBV14 and TRBJ2-6, with D possibly being TRBD1 (5 bases). V shed 0 bases and J shed 2 bases, with 11 bases lying between them. This CDR3 is built from 17 residues. Germline loops: CDR1 SGHDN, CDR2 FVKESK. As DNA, the CDR3 is TGTGCCAGCAGCCAAGATCTCGGCAGGGCTGGGGCCAACGTCCTGACTTTC. Protein sequence: CASSQDLGRAGANVLTF.

The rearrangement uses TRBV7-2 and TRBJ2-7; TRBD1 aligns across 8 bases. In germline, CDR1 is SGHTA, CDR2 FQGNSA. This CDR3 spans 16 amino acids. Unmatched junction bases numbered 18, after V lost 1 base and J lost 13 bases. The CDR3 spells CASSLGGPRGLLRGYF. The DNA for the CDR3 is TGTGCCAGCAGCTTAGGCGGACCCAGGGGGCTACTGCGAGGTTACTTC.

The chain couples TRBV6-5 to TRBJ2-7; D gene uncertain. The V gene's germline CDR1 is MNHEY and CDR2 SVGAGI. This CDR3 comprises 16 residues. Trimming took 2 bases from V and 0 from J, leaving 14 bases between them. CDR3 protein: CASSYRPTLSSYEQYF. The CDR3 DNA reads TGTGCCAGCAGTTACCGCCCGACCCTAAGCTCCTACGAGCAGTACTTC.

This clone appeared once. The V call is TRBV28, the J call TRBJ1-4; the match to TRBD1 covers 12 bases. The V and J ends lost 2 bases and 5 bases, in that order; junction bases with no gene match: 9. Germline CDR1 MDHEN, CDR2 SYDVKM. This CDR3 has 18 residues. DNA of the CDR3: TGTGCCAGCAGTTTAGGGGACAGGGGGCCTGAGGGAAATGAAAAACTGTTTTTT. Translation gives CASSLGDRGPEGNEKLFF.

This sequence joins TRBV2 and TRBJ2-7, with a weak D call TRBD1 (5 bases). V shed 1 base and J shed 2 bases, with 12 bases lying between them. Germline V gene data show CDR1 as SNHLY and CDR2 as FYNNEI. This CDR3 is built from 15 residues. This CDR3 is CASSEVGRGAYEQYF. The DNA of the CDR3 is TGTGCCAGCAGTGAAGTTGGTAGGGGTGCCTACGAGCAGTACTTC.

The V gene is TRBV27, the J gene TRBJ1-1; no firm D call. Germline-derived CDR1 and CDR2 are MNHEY and SMNVEV (reference sequence). The CDR3 length is 14 residues. Trimming pared 9 bases from V and 0 bases from J, leaving 14 bases between. The CDR3 coding sequence is TGTGCCAGTTCGCAACTGAATGTGAACACTGAAGCTTTCTTT. This sequence encodes CASSQLNVNTEAFF.

The chain joins TRBV5-6 to TRBJ2-7; tentatively, D is TRBD1 (5 bases). The V and J ends lost 2 bases and 4 bases respectively, with 19 bases between them. This CDR3 has 16 residues. CDR1 is SGHDT and CDR2 is YYEEEE in the germline V gene. The CDR3 DNA follows: TGTGCCAGCAGCTTCGTCAGGGCAGGGCCCGCTTACGAGCAGTACTTC. Translating gives CASSFVRAGPAYEQYF.

J is TRBJ1-2 and V is TRBV19; the D is unclear. Trimming shortened V by 5 bases and J by 8 bases, and 15 bases separated the two germline ends. This CDR3 contains 13 residues. Germline V gene data show CDR1 as LNHDA and CDR2 as SQIVND (reference sequence). CDR3 in amino acids: CASSFAAPYGYTF. In DNA form, the CDR3 reads TGTGCCAGTAGTTTCGCTGCCCCCTACGGCTACACCTTC.

This chain links TRBV6-5 with TRBJ2-7; 13 nucleotides align to TRBD2. Germline V lookup: CDR1 MNHEY, CDR2 SVGAGI. The CDR3 runs 15 residues. Trimming at V came to 6 bases and at J to 5 bases, leaving 7 bases not matched to a gene. The CDR3, as DNA: TGTGCCAGCAGAACTAAGACTAGCGGGAGGAACGAGCAGTACTTC. This gives the protein CASRTKTSGRNEQYF.